A selection of T cell receptor beta chains follows, all from one sample in a study of cytomegalovirus exposure and HLA in healthy donors. The table came from immunoSEQ multiplex PCR; TCRdb's copy has only in-frame clones and leaves some out. Here the sample spans 100,000 to 150,000 clones, 74% being singletons. Sequencing was done on a sample of PBMCs. All receptors derive from a woman aged 45-65 years in good health and CMV-seropositive. Both conserved end residues are part of each CDR3. A D gene is named only where the DNA matches it firmly. Clone size is shown for a subset of rows, as once, few, many or a class of expanded clone.

D gene	V gene	clone size	J gene	CDR3 protein	CDR3 DNA
.	TRBV5-1	few	TRBJ2-3	CASSLTRGLSDTQYF	TGCGCCAGCAGCTTGACGCGGGGGCTGTCAGATACGCAGTATTTT
.	TRBV6-1	.	TRBJ1-2	CASSGGHYGYTF	TGTGCCAGCAGCGGGGGTCACTATGGCTACACCTTC
.	TRBV6-1	.	TRBJ1-2	CASRDFAAYGYTF	TGTGCCAGCAGGGACTTCGCAGCCTATGGCTACACCTTC
TRBD1	TRBV6-6	few	TRBJ1-1	CASSYAGTAAFF	TGTGCCAGCAGTTACGCCGGGACAGCAGCTTTCTTT
TRBD2	TRBV7-2	.	TRBJ2-5	CASSQRGPQETQYF	TGTGCCAGCTCTCAGCGGGGGCCACAAGAGACCCAGTACTTC
TRBD2	TRBV6-5	.	TRBJ2-5	CASKSLAGQETQYF	TGTGCCAGCAAATCACTAGCGGGACAAGAGACCCAGTACTTC
TRBD1	TRBV7-9	.	TRBJ2-3	CASLPRDRGSDTQYF	TGTGCCAGCCTCCCCCGGGACAGGGGGTCAGATACGCAGTATTTT
TRBD1	TRBV10-3	.	TRBJ1-1	CAISETSTGRYTEAFF	TGTGCCATCAGTGAGACGTCGACAGGGCGATACACTGAAGCTTTCTTT
.	TRBV4-1	.	TRBJ1-1	CASSMGGNTEAFF	TGCGCCAGCAGTATGGGAGGGAACACTGAAGCTTTCTTT
.	TRBV25-1	.	TRBJ1-6	CASSDTVAVSPLHF	TGTGCCAGCAGTGACACGGTCGCGGTTTCACCCCTCCACTTT
.	TRBV2	.	TRBJ2-3	CASSERADTQYF	TGTGCCAGCAGTGAACGGGCAGATACGCAGTATTTT
.	TRBV18	.	TRBJ2-4	CASPSPPGAKNIQYF	TGTGCCAGCCCAAGTCCCCCGGGGGCCAAAAACATTCAGTACTTC
.	TRBV9	.	TRBJ2-2	CASSVDTTGELFF	TGTGCCAGCAGCGTAGACACGACCGGGGAGCTGTTTTTT
.	TRBV6-5	.	TRBJ2-1	CASSYGGVGEQFF	TGTGCCAGCAGTTACGGCGGGGTGGGCGAGCAGTTCTTC
.	TRBV29-1	.	TRBJ2-3	CSVGRDSRDTQYF	TGCAGCGTTGGGAGGGACTCCCGGGATACGCAGTATTTT
TRBD1	TRBV5-1	.	TRBJ1-4	CASSLDRGGEKLFF	TGCGCCAGCAGCTTGGACAGGGGAGGAGAAAAACTGTTTTTT
.	TRBV5-4	.	TRBJ1-2	CASREMNDYGYTF	TGTGCCAGCAGGGAGATGAACGACTATGGCTACACCTTC
TRBD1	TRBV6-5	few	TRBJ1-1	CASSYSRQGGAEAFF	TGTGCCAGCAGTTACTCCCGACAGGGTGGCGCTGAAGCTTTCTTT
.	TRBV5-1	once	TRBJ1-5	CASSLGGTQGPQHF	TGCGCCAGCAGCTTGGGCGGGACTCAAGGGCCCCAGCATTTT
TRBD1	TRBV6-1	.	TRBJ1-5	CASRDRGFWPQHF	TGTGCCAGCAGGGACAGGGGATTTTGGCCCCAGCATTTT
TRBD1	TRBV18	.	TRBJ1-5	CPSSALGQGNQPQHF	TGTCCCAGCTCAGCCTTGGGACAGGGCAATCAGCCCCAGCATTTT
TRBD1	TRBV6-5	.	TRBJ2-7	CASSYSDRANEKYF	TGTGCCAGCAGTTACTCGGACAGGGCCAATGAAAAGTACTTC
.	TRBV5-1	.	TRBJ2-7	CASSGGSGQREQYF	TGCGCCAGCAGCGGAGGGTCCGGCCAGCGGGAGCAGTACTTC
TRBD1	TRBV5-1	.	TRBJ2-2	CASSLAGQGTGELFF	TGCGCCAGCAGCTTGGCAGGACAGGGGACCGGGGAGCTGTTTTTT
.	TRBV4-2	.	TRBJ2-3	CASSPRAGSTDTQYF	TGTGCCAGCAGCCCTCGGGCGGGTAGCACAGATACGCAGTATTTT
.	TRBV15	.	TRBJ1-6	CATSREMGGFNSPLHF	TGTGCCACCAGCAGAGAAATGGGAGGGTTTAATTCACCCCTCCACTTT
.	TRBV5-1	.	TRBJ1-6	CASRTGPSSPLHF	TGCGCCAGCAGGACAGGACCAAGTTCACCCCTCCACTTT
TRBD1	TRBV2	few	TRBJ2-7	CASSGPDRVYEQYF	TGTGCCAGCAGTGGGCCGGACAGGGTCTACGAGCAGTACTTC
TRBD2	TRBV2	once	TRBJ2-7	CASSETGRGPAEQYF	TGTGCCAGCAGTGAAACTGGGAGGGGTCCGGCCGAGCAGTACTTC
.	TRBV30	.	TRBJ1-6	CAWSAGGAVGSPLHF	TGTGCCTGGAGTGCCGGGGGGGCAGTTGGTTCACCCCTCCACTTT
TRBD1	TRBV6-5	once	TRBJ1-1	CASTPGDRKNTEAFF	TGTGCCAGCACCCCTGGGGACAGAAAGAACACTGAAGCTTTCTTT
.	TRBV11-2	.	TRBJ2-6	CASIEGTGANVLTF	TGTGCCAGCATCGAGGGTACCGGGGCCAACGTCCTGACTTTC
.	TRBV5-1	.	TRBJ2-5	CASSLRTGVQETQYF	TGCGCCAGCAGCTTGAGGACGGGGGTCCAAGAGACCCAGTACTTC
TRBD1	TRBV13	.	TRBJ2-7	CASSVDRTGRREQYF	TGTGCCAGCAGCGTCGACCGGACAGGGAGGCGCGAGCAGTACTTC
.	TRBV20-1	.	TRBJ2-1	CSALLAEQFF	TGCAGTGCCCTACTAGCCGAGCAGTTCTTC
.	TRBV18	few	TRBJ2-6	CATRQSSGANVLTF	TGTGCCACAAGACAGAGCTCTGGGGCCAACGTCCTGACTTTC
.	TRBV10-3	.	TRBJ1-5	CAISESGGGNQPQHF	TGTGCCATCAGTGAGTCAGGGGGAGGCAATCAGCCCCAGCATTTT
TRBD1	TRBV7-9	few	TRBJ1-4	CSSSLTPGTGDEKLFF	TGTTCCAGCAGCCTCACCCCCGGGACAGGGGATGAAAAACTGTTTTTT
TRBD2	TRBV7-2	.	TRBJ2-3	CASSLAPGLAARGGTQYF	TGTGCCAGCAGCTTAGCTCCGGGACTAGCGGCCCGCGGGGGTACGCAGTATTTT
.	TRBV10-3	.	TRBJ2-3	CAIMGENTDTQYF	TGTGCCATCATGGGCGAGAACACAGATACGCAGTATTTT
.	TRBV7-9	.	TRBJ2-3	CASSYRADTQYF	TGTGCCAGCAGCTACAGAGCAGATACGCAGTATTTT
.	TRBV5-1	.	TRBJ1-1	CASSTSTVLGTEAFF	TGCGCCAGCAGCACCTCGACAGTATTGGGTACTGAAGCTTTCTTT
.	TRBV5-1	.	TRBJ1-2	CPSSLARAGGNGYTF	TGCCCCAGCAGCTTGGCCCGGGCAGGAGGGAATGGCTACACCTTC
.	TRBV6-1	.	TRBJ1-5	CASSPRHGGNQPQHF	TGTGCCAGCAGTCCCCGCCATGGCGGGAATCAGCCCCAGCATTTT
TRBD1	TRBV6-1	.	TRBJ1-1	CAISVETGKTEAFF	TGTGCCATCAGTGTCGAGACAGGGAAGACTGAAGCTTTCTTT
.	TRBV4-1	.	TRBJ2-1	CASSQDLGQGMTQFF	TGCGCCAGCAGCCAAGATCTGGGGCAGGGGATGACGCAGTTCTTC
TRBD2	TRBV10-3	.	TRBJ2-5	CAISGGREETQYF	TGTGCCATCTCCGGGGGGAGGGAAGAGACCCAGTACTTC
.	TRBV7-9	.	TRBJ2-7	CASSSGPSRREQYF	TGTGCCAGCAGTTCAGGCCCCTCTCGGCGCGAGCAGTACTTC
.	TRBV7-8	.	TRBJ2-7	CASSPKMFGTRQYEQYF	TGTGCCAGCAGCCCCAAAATGTTCGGGACAAGACAATACGAGCAGTACTTC
TRBD1	TRBV11-2	few	TRBJ2-7	CASSLGGRGLYEQYF	TGTGCCAGCAGCTTGGGGGGCAGGGGGCTTTACGAGCAGTACTTC
.	TRBV10-2	.	TRBJ2-5	CASSPWGGGAGETQYF	TGCGCCAGCAGTCCTTGGGGGGGCGGGGCTGGGGAGACCCAGTACTTC
.	TRBV11-2	.	TRBJ2-2	CASSKPGVPTGELFF	TGTGCCAGCAGCAAGCCGGGGGTACCCACCGGGGAGCTGTTTTTT
.	TRBV12-5	.	TRBJ1-3	CASGLVLNSGNTIYF	TGTGCTAGTGGTTTGGTACTTAACTCTGGAAACACCATATATTTT
TRBD2	TRBV6-5	.	TRBJ2-3	CASSGTSGGADTQYF	TGTGCCAGCAGTGGGACTAGCGGGGGGGCAGATACGCAGTATTTT
.	TRBV14	few	TRBJ2-5	CASSHFRQETQYF	TGTGCCAGCAGCCATTTCAGGCAAGAGACCCAGTACTTC
.	TRBV25-1	.	TRBJ1-1	CASNQGDWNTEAFF	TGTGCCAGCAACCAAGGGGATTGGAACACTGAAGCTTTCTTT
.	TRBV4-3	.	TRBJ1-6	CASSQVVQGRSPLHF	TGCGCCAGCAGCCAAGTTGTGCAGGGTCGTTCACCCCTCCACTTT
.	TRBV27	.	TRBJ1-1	CASSLSPWREGTEAFF	TGTGCCAGCAGTTTATCCCCGTGGAGGGAGGGCACTGAAGCTTTCTTT
.	TRBV5-1	.	TRBJ1-2	CASSLALTGDGGIGYTF	TGCGCCAGCAGCTTGGCGTTGACGGGTGACGGGGGTATAGGCTACACCTTC